The clone carrying this TCR beta chain was observed a few times. Antigen specificity is unknown. The source of the sample is a study of blood T cells in healthy people across ages. Study-level findings and limits: Donor CMV infection status was unknown, possibly confounding age-related changes in expanded clonotypes.

It was with a sample-barcoded 5' primer and a J-beta primer mix that a second PCR of roughly 6 to 12 cycles was run. TCRdb independently ran MiXCR on the 5' RACE reads; one entry per CDR3 protein. The sample holds about 640,000 distinct CDR3 sequences; roughly 53% are singletons and the top ten take roughly 34%. V shed 6 bases, J shed 1 base, and the junction held 4 bases outside the gene matches. The CDR3 has 14 residues. The receptor was isolated from a man aged 60 to 75 in good health. Sequences were obtained from blood. The J gene is TRBJ2-5, the V gene TRBV12-3 or TRBV12-4; 8 bases line up with TRBD2. CDR3 DNA: TGTGCCAGCAGCCGGGGGGGAGGCCAAGAGACCCAGTACTTC. It codes for CASSRGGGQETQYF.